The 30 T cell receptor beta chains below were found in one sample sequenced in a study of Graves' ophthalmopathy and Graves' hyperthyroidism. Amplified TCR beta CDR3 regions were obtained using RNA transcripts as template. A first-round RT-PCR used HTBI primers, followed by a second-round multiplex PCR. TCRdb independently ran MiXCR on the multiplex PCR reads; one entry per CDR3 protein. The sample lists 300,000 to 400,000 distinct CDR3 sequences; roughly 15% were seen once. The sequenced material came from peripheral blood. These TCRs come from an adult man with Graves' ophthalmopathy.

On this clonotype: Its ends do not fully match the called genes, so a read error is possible. The chain recombines TRBV27 with TRBJ2-7; D gene ambiguous. The CDR3 length is 11 residues. CDR1 and CDR2 from the germline V gene are MNHEY and SMNVEV (reference sequence). The CDR3 DNA reads as TGTGCCAGCAGTTTATCGTACGGGCAGTACTTC. This translates into CASSLSYGQYF.

The chain carries TRBV6-1 and TRBJ2-7, with TRBD2 identical over 10 bases. Germline V gene sequence: CDR1 MNHNS, CDR2 SASEGT. V was clipped by 6 bases and J by 2 bases; unmatched bases: 4. The CDR3 runs 14 residues. This CDR3 reads CASRQGLATYEQYF. The DNA of the CDR3 is TGTGCCAGCAGACAGGGACTAGCGACCTACGAGCAGTACTTC.

There are many counts of this clonotype. The rearrangement links TRBV6-5 to TRBJ1-2; 7 nucleotides agree with TRBD1. The germline V gene encodes CDR1 MNHEY and CDR2 SVGAGI. V lost 5 bases to trimming and J lost 7 bases; unmatched junction nucleotides: 13. CDR3 length: 15 amino acids. CDR3 sequence (DNA): TGTGCCAGCAGTCTGGTGTCGCGACAGGGAGGTGGCTACACCTTC. Its protein product is CASSLVSRQGGGYTF.

This clonotype was seen many times. The genes are TRBV7-2 and TRBJ2-7, with TRBD1 identical over 7 bases. Germline CDR1 and CDR2: SGHTA and FQGNSA. The V segment lost 5 bases and the J segment 5 bases; nucleotides outside the gene matches: 12. The CDR3 is made up of 15 amino acids. CDR3 DNA sequence: TGTGCCAGCAGCCGCACCCGACAGGGTGGGGACGAGCAGTACTTC. This codes for CASSRTRQGGDEQYF.

CDR3 DNA: TGTGCCAGTAGTATGTCCCGGGACAGGTTCGGTCAGCCCCAGCATTTT. Translating it yields CASSMSRDRFGQPQHF. The chain combines TRBV19 with TRBJ1-5; 8 bases are a match to TRBD1. The CDR3 length is 16 residues. In germline, CDR1 is LNHDA, CDR2 SQIVND (reference sequence). Unmatched junction bases numbered 10, after V lost 3 bases and J lost 6 bases.

This chain joins TRBV5-1 and TRBJ1-6; D not certain. V dropped 0 bases and J dropped 9 bases, with 7 bases sitting between them. This CDR3 has 13 residues. From germline, CDR1 is SGHRS and CDR2 YFSETQ. The CDR3 here is CASSLDASSPLHF. The CDR3 region has the DNA TGCGCCAGCAGCTTGGACGCCAGTTCACCCCTCCACTTT.

The sample holds many counts of this clonotype. DNA of the CDR3: TGTGCCAGCAGCTTAGGAGTGTCAGGAAGCACTGAAGCTTTCTTT. As protein: CASSLGVSGSTEAFF. The chain recombines TRBV11-2 with TRBJ1-1; D remains unclear. Trimming removed 1 base from V and 4 bases from J, with 13 bases in between. There are 15 residues in the CDR3. Per germline, CDR1 SGHAT and CDR2 FQNNGV.

In its sample, this clonotype was seen a few times. The chain uses TRBV24-1 and TRBJ2-7; 12 nucleotides match TRBD2. The CDR3 runs 14 residues. The J segment lost 2 bases and the V segment lost 5 bases, leaving 0 bases of the junction unmatched. Per germline, CDR1 KGHDR and CDR2 SFDVKD. CDR3 in DNA: TGTGCCACCAGTGGGACTAGCGGGACCTACGAGCAGTACTTC. Translated, it gives CATSGTSGTYEQYF.

This clonotype was seen a single time. This sequence joins TRBV6-2 or TRBV6-3 and TRBJ2-7, with D tentatively TRBD1 (5 bases). Trimming pared 5 bases from V and 5 bases from J, leaving 16 bases between. The CDR3 sequence is 14 residues long. Germline lookup yields CDR1 MNHEY and CDR2 SVGEGT. CDR3 nucleotide sequence: TGTGCCAGCAGTCCCTCCGACAGTTCCGACGAGCAGTACTTC. This encodes CASSPSDSSDEQYF.

This clonotype was counted between two and nine times. The rearrangement uses TRBV27 and TRBJ1-6, with a possible D match to TRBD1 (6 bases). CDR1 is MNHEY, CDR2 SMNVEV, per germline (reference sequence). Trimming pared 4 bases from V and 9 bases from J, leaving 13 bases between. The CDR3 sequence is 14 residues long. CDR3 loop: CASSSRQDGSPLHF. DNA for the CDR3: TGTGCCAGCAGTTCCCGACAGGACGGTTCACCCCTCCACTTT.

At least ten counts were recorded for this clonotype. The V call is TRBV7-2, the J call TRBJ1-1; no clear D gene. Trimming removed 1 base from V and 1 base from J, with 7 bases in between. Germline V gene data show CDR1 as SGHTA and CDR2 as FQGNSA. The CDR3 extends over 14 amino acids. Here the CDR3 reads CASSLGQPNTEAFF. DNA of the CDR3: TGTGCCAGCAGCTTAGGGCAGCCGAACACTGAAGCTTTCTTT.

This clonotype occurred many times. The rearrangement joins TRBV12-3 or TRBV12-4 to TRBJ2-7; 7 positions match TRBD2. The CDR3 sequence is 14 residues long. The J segment lost 6 bases and the V segment lost 0 bases, leaving 5 bases of the junction unmatched. CDR3 sequence (DNA): TGTGCCAGCAGTTTAGCGCGGGGGAGGGCCGAGCAGTACTTC. It codes for CASSLARGRAEQYF.

This clonotype was detected ten times or more. DNA of the CDR3: TGTGCCAGCGGCCCAGGGACAGGGGGTGGGACTGAAGCTTTCTTT. Residues: CASGPGTGGGTEAFF. This rearrangement joins TRBV3-1 to TRBJ1-1; 11 bases align to TRBD1. Germline CDR1 and CDR2: LGHDT and YNNKEL (reference sequence). V lost 8 bases, J lost 5 bases, and 10 bases stayed unmatched. This CDR3 is built from 15 residues.

This clonotype showed up many times. The V and J genes are TRBV6-5 and TRBJ1-1, with 8 positions matching TRBD1. Trimming at V came to 4 bases and at J to 6 bases, leaving 13 bases not matched to a gene. The germline gives CDR1 MNHEY, CDR2 SVGAGI. This CDR3 contains 16 residues. The DNA for the CDR3 is TGTGCCAGCAGTTTTTACAGGGGGGATCGGTTCTCTGAAGCTTTCTTT. Translation: CASSFYRGDRFSEAFF.

This clonotype was detected ten times or more. The chain links TRBV6-2 or TRBV6-3 to TRBJ2-7; D not certain. V dropped 8 bases and J dropped 6 bases, with 8 bases sitting between them. The germline gives CDR1 MNHEY, CDR2 SVGEGT. CDR3 length equals 10 residues. The CDR3 protein is CASVGIEQYF. CDR3 coding DNA: TGTGCCAGCGTGGGGATCGAGCAGTACTTC.

This clonotype has a count of ten or more. The chain recombines TRBV30 with TRBJ2-5, with 10 bases aligning to TRBD2. V lost 4 bases to trimming and J lost 3 bases; unmatched junction nucleotides: 5. The CDR3 spans 14 residues. The germline V gene encodes CDR1 GTSNPN and CDR2 SVGIG (reference sequence). The CDR3 nucleotides read TGTGCCTGGAAAGTAGCGGGGGGTAAAGAGACCCAGTACTTC. Amino acid sequence: CAWKVAGGKETQYF.

This clonotype has only one observation. V gene TRBV6-2 or TRBV6-3 combines with J gene TRBJ1-1, with D maybe TRBD1 (5 bases). CDR1 is MNHEY and CDR2 is SVGEGT in the germline V gene. This CDR3 has 16 residues. The V gene lost 5 bases and the J gene lost 1 base, with 17 bases spanning the gap. The CDR3 bases are TGTGCCAGCAGTCTCATGTACAGGACCCAGAACACTGAAGCTTTCTTT. This gives the protein CASSLMYRTQNTEAFF.

This clonotype was observed at least ten times. The chain carries TRBV6-2 or TRBV6-3 and TRBJ2-2; possibly TRBD1 for D (5 bases). The CDR3 is 14 amino acids. Trimming took off 9 bases at V and 4 bases at J, with 15 bases between the two ends. The V gene's germline CDR1 is MNHEY and CDR2 SVGEGT. The DNA for the CDR3 is TGTGCCAGTTCAGGGTACAGCTTCACCGGGGAGCTGTTTTTT. Translated, it gives CASSGYSFTGELFF.

The chain carries TRBV20-1 and TRBJ1-1; D uncertain. From germline, CDR1 is DFQATT and CDR2 SNEGSKA (reference sequence). The CDR3 is 14 residues long. Between the trimmed V and J ends, which lost 0 bases and 5 bases, there was a span of 13 bases. The CDR3 sequence is CSARDGGSMTEAFF. Written as DNA, the CDR3 is TGCAGTGCTAGAGACGGCGGATCTATGACTGAAGCTTTCTTT.

This clonotype has ten or more counts. The chain employs TRBV7-3 and TRBJ2-2; no reliable D call. V gave up 1 base and J gave up 6 bases, with 9 bases separating them. This CDR3 spans 14 amino acids. Germline CDR1 is SGHTA and CDR2 is FQGTGA. CDR3 protein: CASSLSIRAGELFF. CDR3 DNA: TGTGCCAGCAGCTTAAGTATTCGGGCCGGGGAGCTGTTTTTT.

A note on this clonotype: A single base separates this from a much larger clone, so it may be a read error. This chain links TRBV5-1 with TRBJ1-1; maybe TRBD1 (6 bases). Per the germline V gene, CDR1 is SGHRS and CDR2 is YFSETQ. The CDR3 has 15 residues. Trimming stripped 7 bases from V and 6 bases from J, with 22 bases between. CDR3 in amino acids: CASAAGVEWDSEAFF. In DNA, the CDR3 is TGCGCCAGCGCCGCAGGGGTTGAGTGGGACTCTGAAGCTTTCTTT.

There are many counts of this clonotype. This rearrangement joins TRBV9 to TRBJ1-1, with D tentatively TRBD1 (6 bases). Germline V gene data show CDR1 as SGDLS and CDR2 as YYNGEE. This CDR3 comprises 17 residues. V lost 4 bases and J 6 bases, leaving 25 bases between the germline ends. CDR3 protein: CASSPSLSGQGKAEAFF. CDR3 bases: TGTGCCAGCAGCCCGAGTCTGAGTGGCCAGGGGAAGGCTGAAGCTTTCTTT.

The table lists this clonotype with many counts. The chain is built from TRBV2 and TRBJ2-7, with TRBD2 matching 13 bases. The germline V gene encodes CDR1 SNHLY and CDR2 FYNNEI. This CDR3 is built from 14 residues. Trimming at V came to 6 bases and at J to 2 bases, leaving 1 base not matched to a gene. The DNA of the CDR3 is TGTGCCAGCAGCGGGACTAGCGGGACCTACGAGCAGTACTTC. It encodes CASSGTSGTYEQYF.

This clonotype has a count of ten or more. The J gene is TRBJ1-6, the V gene TRBV11-1; D gene uncertain. CDR3 length equals 15 residues. Germline CDR1 is SGHAT and CDR2 is FQDESV (reference sequence). Trimming removed 1 base at V and 7 bases at J, with 11 bases between. The CDR3 sequence: CASSLVEGVNSPLHF. The CDR3 DNA follows: TGTGCCAGCAGCTTAGTAGAGGGCGTGAATTCACCCCTCCACTTT.

This clonotype showed up many times. A read error may be the cause here, since a much bigger clone is one base away. The genes are TRBV13 and TRBJ2-7; 7 bases agree with TRBD1. The CDR3 extends over 20 amino acids. Germline assignment: CDR1 PRHDT and CDR2 FYEKMQ (reference sequence). V trimming: 5 bases; J trimming: 3 bases; junction bases outside the gene matches: 25. The CDR3 region has the DNA TGTGCCAGCAGCCTTAACCTCCGAGACAGGGTGGGAGCGGAGAACTACGAGCAGTACTTC. Protein sequence: CASSLNLRDRVGAENYEQYF.

This sequence joins TRBV6-5 and TRBJ2-5, with 12 bases fitting TRBD2. This CDR3 region has 17 residues. V lost 2 bases and J lost 6; bases outside the gene matches: 10. Germline V lookup: CDR1 MNHEY, CDR2 SVGAGI. The CDR3: CASSYPTTSGRRQTQYF. The CDR3 nucleotides are TGTGCCAGCAGTTACCCGACGACTAGCGGGAGACGTCAGACCCAGTACTTC.

This chain uses TRBV11-2 with TRBJ2-7; 9 bases map to TRBD1. Unmatched junction bases numbered 7, after V lost 5 bases and J lost 5 bases. Germline V gene lookup returns CDR1 SGHAT and CDR2 FQNNGV. The CDR3 extends over 14 amino acids. CDR3 sequence (DNA): TGTGCCAGCAGCACGGGGACAGGGCTCCACGAGCAGTACTTC. The encoded protein is CASSTGTGLHEQYF.

This clonotype was recorded many times. In nucleotides, the CDR3 is TGTGCCAGCAGTTCTTCCGGGACTAGCGGGGGCGGCTACATTCAGTACTTC. Translating it yields CASSSSGTSGGGYIQYF. V is TRBV12-3 or TRBV12-4 and J is TRBJ2-4; 14 bases match TRBD2. V shed 4 bases, J shed 8 bases, and the junction held 10 bases outside the gene matches. The CDR3 consists of 17 residues.

At least ten counts were recorded for this clonotype. The chain's CDR3 is CSAQGWGRGQPQHF. The CDR3, as DNA: TGCAGTGCCCAGGGCTGGGGGAGAGGTCAGCCCCAGCATTTT. The chain is built from TRBV20-1 and TRBJ1-5; TRBD1 is a possible D gene (5 bases). Trimming removed 6 bases from V and 6 bases from J, with 18 bases in between. This CDR3 is 14 amino acids long. Germline V gene lookup returns CDR1 DFQATT and CDR2 SNEGSKA (reference sequence).

The chain uses TRBV2 and TRBJ2-7; the D is unclear. There are 13 residues in the CDR3. Trimming cost V 2 bases and J 3 bases, with 8 bases left between them. Germline V CDR1 and CDR2: SNHLY, FYNNEI. Here the CDR3 reads CASSETTGYEQYF. The CDR3 DNA follows: TGTGCCAGCAGTGAAACGACGGGCTACGAGCAGTACTTC.